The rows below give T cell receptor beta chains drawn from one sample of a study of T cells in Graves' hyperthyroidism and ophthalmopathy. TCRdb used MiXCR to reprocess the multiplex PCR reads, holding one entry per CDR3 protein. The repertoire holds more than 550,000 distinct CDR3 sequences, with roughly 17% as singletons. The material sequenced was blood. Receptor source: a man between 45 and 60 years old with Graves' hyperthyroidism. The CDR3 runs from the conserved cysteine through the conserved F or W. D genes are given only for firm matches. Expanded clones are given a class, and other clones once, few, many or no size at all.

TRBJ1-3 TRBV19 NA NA TGTGCCAGCCAAGAGGTACCGTCCTCTGGAAACACCATATATTTT CASQEVPSSGNTIYF
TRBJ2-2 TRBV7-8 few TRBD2 TGTGCCAGCAGCTCCCCCGGGACTAGCGGGAGCCGGACCGGGGAGCTGTTTTTT CASSSPGTSGSRTGELFF
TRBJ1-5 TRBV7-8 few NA TGTGCCAGCAGGAAGGGAATGGGGCAGCCCCAGCATTTT CASRKGMGQPQHF
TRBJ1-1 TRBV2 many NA TGTGCCAGCATTAGGGGCCCTGAAGCTTTCTTT CASIRGPEAFF
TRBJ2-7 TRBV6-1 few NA TGTGCCAGCACCCACAGCCACGAGCAGTACTTC CASTHSHEQYF
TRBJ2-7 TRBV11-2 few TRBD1 TGTGCCAGCAGCTTTCCCGGGACAGGGGGCTACGAGCAGTACTTC CASSFPGTGGYEQYF
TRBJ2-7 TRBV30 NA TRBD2 TGTGCCTGGACTAGCGGACCTCACGAGCAGTACTTC CAWTSGPHEQYF
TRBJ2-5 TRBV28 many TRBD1 TGTGCCAGCACGGGGGACAGGGTGCATCAGTACTTC CASTGDRVHQYF
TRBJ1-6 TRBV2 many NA TGTGCCAGCAACCCGACCGAGGGCTCCTATAATTCACCCCTCCACTTT CASNPTEGSYNSPLHF
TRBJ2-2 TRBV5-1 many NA TGCGCCAGCAGCTCCGGATCGAACTTCCGACAGAACACCGGGGAGCTGTTTTTT CASSSGSNFRQNTGELFF
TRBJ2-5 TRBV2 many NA TGTGCCAGCAAGAAGCGGAGCACCCAAGAGACCCAGTACTTC CASKKRSTQETQYF
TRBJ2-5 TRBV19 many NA TGTGCCAGTAGTATTTCAAGGCAAGAGACCCAGTACTTC CASSISRQETQYF
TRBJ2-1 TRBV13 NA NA TGTGCCAGCAGCAAAAGACATTTTGACAATGAGCAGTTCTTC CASSKRHFDNEQFF
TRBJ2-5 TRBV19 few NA TGTGCCAGTAGTATAGATGGGTCACAGGCATGGCAAGAGACCCAGTACTTC CASSIDGSQAWQETQYF
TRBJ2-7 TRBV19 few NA TGTGCCAGTAGCTACGTGGGGTTAGGCTACGAGCAGTACTTC CASSYVGLGYEQYF
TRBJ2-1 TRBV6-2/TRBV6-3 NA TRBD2 TGTGCCAGCAGTAAGACTAGCGGGAACAATGAGCAGTTCTTC CASSKTSGNNEQFF
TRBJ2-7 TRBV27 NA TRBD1 TGTGCCAGCAGTTTATATGGGACAGGCTCCTACGAGCAGTACTTC CASSLYGTGSYEQYF
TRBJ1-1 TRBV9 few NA TGTGCCAGCAGCCCCCGGACGGCTGAAAACACTGAAGCTTTCTTT CASSPRTAENTEAFF
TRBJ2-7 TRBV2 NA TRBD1 TGTGCCAGCAGGGAAGACAGGGTGGCCTACGAGCAGTACTTC CASREDRVAYEQYF
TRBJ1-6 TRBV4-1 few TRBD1 TGCGCCAGCAGCCAGCTGACAGGGGTGTTTAATTCACCCCTCCACTTT CASSQLTGVFNSPLHF
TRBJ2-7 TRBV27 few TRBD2 TGTGCCAGCAGTGAACTAGCGGGAGTTGCCGCGTACGAGCAGTACTTC CASSELAGVAAYEQYF
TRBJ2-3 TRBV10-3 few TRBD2 TGTGCCATCAGTGACGCCAGCGGGATCACAGATACGCAGTATTTT CAISDASGITDTQYF
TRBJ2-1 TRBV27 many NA TGTGCCAGCAGTTTATCGGAGTTTAGGAATGAGCAGTTCTTC CASSLSEFRNEQFF
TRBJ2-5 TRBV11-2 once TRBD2 TGTGCCAGCAGCTCCACGCTAGCGGGAGCAGAGACCCAGTACTTC CASSSTLAGAETQYF
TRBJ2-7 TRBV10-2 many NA TGCGCCAGCAGCTTTGACATAGACGAGCAGTACTTC CASSFDIDEQYF
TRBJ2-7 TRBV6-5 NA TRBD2 TGTGCCAGCAGTTACGGACTAGCGGGAGCTTTCTACGAGCTGTACTTC CASSYGLAGAFYELYF
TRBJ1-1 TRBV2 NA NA TGTGCCAGCAGTGAAGGGGCCCTGAACACTGAAGCTTTCTTT CASSEGALNTEAFF
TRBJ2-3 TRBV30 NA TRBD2 TGTGCCTGGGCCCCCGCTAGCGGAATCACAGATACGCAGTATTTT CAWAPASGITDTQYF
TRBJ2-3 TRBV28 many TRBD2 TGTGCCAGCAGTACTCCGGGACTAGCGGTCACAGATACGCAGTATTTT CASSTPGLAVTDTQYF
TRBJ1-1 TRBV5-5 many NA TGTGCCAGCAGCTTGTATCCCCAGGGAAGCACTGAAGCTTTCTTT CASSLYPQGSTEAFF
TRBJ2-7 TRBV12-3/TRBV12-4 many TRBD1 TGTGCCAGCAGTTTCTATCGGACAGGGGACACCTACGAGCAGTACTTC CASSFYRTGDTYEQYF
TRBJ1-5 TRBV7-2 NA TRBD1 TGTGCCAGCAGTATAGGGAGCGGGACAGGTAATCAGCCCCAGCATTTT CASSIGSGTGNQPQHF
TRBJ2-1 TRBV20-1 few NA TGCAGTGCTCCCCGATATTACAATGAGCAGTTCTTC CSAPRYYNEQFF
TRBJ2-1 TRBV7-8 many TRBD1 TGTGCCAGCAGTCGATCGAGCAGGGGGTTCGACAATGAGCAGTTCTTC CASSRSSRGFDNEQFF
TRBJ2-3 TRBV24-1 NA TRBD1 TGTGCCACCAGTGATTTACAGGGGGCAGATACGCAGTATTTT CATSDLQGADTQYF
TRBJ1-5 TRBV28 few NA TGTGCCAGCACGCTTGGCAATCAGCCCCAGCATTTT CASTLGNQPQHF
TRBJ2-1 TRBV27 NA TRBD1 TGTGCCAGCAGTGCTCAGACAGGGGGAATCTACAATGAGCAGTTCTTC CASSAQTGGIYNEQFF
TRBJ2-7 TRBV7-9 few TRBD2 TGTGCCAGCAGCTTAGACGCCGGGACTATCTCTTACGAGCAGTACTTC CASSLDAGTISYEQYF
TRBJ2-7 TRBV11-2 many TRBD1 TGTGCCAGCAGCTTAATAGGGGGCACATCCTACGAGCAGTACTTC CASSLIGGTSYEQYF
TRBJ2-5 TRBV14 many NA TGTGCCAGCAGCCAAGATGAAACACGGGAGTTTGGAGAGACCCAGTACTTC CASSQDETREFGETQYF
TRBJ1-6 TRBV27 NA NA TGTGCCTCTCTTCCGGGACCTAGGAATTCACCCCTCCACTTT CASLPGPRNSPLHF
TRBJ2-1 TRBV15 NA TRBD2 TGTGCCACCAGTCCGACTAGCGGGAGCGATGAGCAGTTCTTC CATSPTSGSDEQFF
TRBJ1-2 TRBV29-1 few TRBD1 TGCAGCGTCCTGATCGACAGGGGAGGCTATGGCTACACCTTC CSVLIDRGGYGYTF
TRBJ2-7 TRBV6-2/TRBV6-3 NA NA TGTGCCAGCAGACTTGACTGGCTTAACTACGAGCAGTACTTC CASRLDWLNYEQYF
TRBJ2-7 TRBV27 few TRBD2 TGTGCCAGCAGTTTGGGGAGGGACTACGAGCAGTACTTC CASSLGRDYEQYF
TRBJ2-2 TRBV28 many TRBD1 TGTGCCAGCAGTTTAATCACAGGGGCAGGCACCGGGGAGCTGTTTTTT CASSLITGAGTGELFF
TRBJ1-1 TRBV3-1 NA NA TGTGCCAGCAGCCCGATATACAGGGACATGAACACTGAAGCTTTCTTT CASSPIYRDMNTEAFF
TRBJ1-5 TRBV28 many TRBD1 TGTGCCAGCAGTTCGAAACAGGGGTACCAGCCCCAGCATTTT CASSSKQGYQPQHF
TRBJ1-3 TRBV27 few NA TGTGCCAGCAGTTCAGGGGCCGGGTTTGTCTCTGGAAACACCATATATTTT CASSSGAGFVSGNTIYF
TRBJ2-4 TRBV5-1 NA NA TGCGCCAGCAGCTTGGACAGACGAGACGCCAAAAACATTCAGTACTTC CASSLDRRDAKNIQYF
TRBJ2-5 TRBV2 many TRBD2 TGTGCCAGCAGGGGACTAGCGGGGGGACAAGAGACCCAGTACTTC CASRGLAGGQETQYF
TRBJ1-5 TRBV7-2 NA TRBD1 TGTGCCAGCAGCTTAGGACAGGGATGGGCTCAGCCCCAGCATTTT CASSLGQGWAQPQHF
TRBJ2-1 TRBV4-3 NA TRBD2 TGCGCCAGCAGCCAAGATAGTAGGCTAGCGGGAGGCAATGAGCAGTTCTTC CASSQDSRLAGGNEQFF
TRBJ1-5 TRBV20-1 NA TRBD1 TGCAGTGCTACCGGACAGGGCCTCAATCAGCCCCAGCATTTT CSATGQGLNQPQHF
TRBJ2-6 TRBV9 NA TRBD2 TGTGCCAGCAGCGTAGCTGGGGGAGCGGGGAGCTCTGGGGCCAACGTCCTGACTTTC CASSVAGGAGSSGANVLTF